Below, one TCR beta chain is given with its context. This record comes from a study of blood T cell repertoires in COVID-19. At the level of the study: Collection of acute and convalescent COVID-19 samples took place in the United States, Italy and Spain. PBMCs, B-cell-depleted T cells, or T cells were the source of the cDNA or gDNA that made up the material.

Per the authors' pipeline: Reference gene primers were amplified, and this amplification served to estimate nucleated cell counts. Produced via immunoSEQ multiplex PCR; TCRdb's table is partial and in-frame only. V, J and clone size reflect that table, while D and trimming were determined from the DNA. The sample comprises approximately 35,000 clones, almost 85% of which are singletons, and 6.5% to 7.5% rests with the top ten. Germline assignment: CDR1 LNHDA and CDR2 SQIVND (reference sequence). The CDR3 contains 12 residues. V lost 5 bases and J lost 12, with 14 bases in between. The chain carries TRBV19 and TRBJ2-1; tentative D call: TRBD1 (6 bases). The sample comprised peripheral blood. The source of this sequence is a man in his sixties with active COVID-19. The CDR3 sequence is CASSFAGTPQFF. As DNA, the CDR3 is TGTGCCAGTAGTTTTGCCGGGACACCGCAGTTCTTC.